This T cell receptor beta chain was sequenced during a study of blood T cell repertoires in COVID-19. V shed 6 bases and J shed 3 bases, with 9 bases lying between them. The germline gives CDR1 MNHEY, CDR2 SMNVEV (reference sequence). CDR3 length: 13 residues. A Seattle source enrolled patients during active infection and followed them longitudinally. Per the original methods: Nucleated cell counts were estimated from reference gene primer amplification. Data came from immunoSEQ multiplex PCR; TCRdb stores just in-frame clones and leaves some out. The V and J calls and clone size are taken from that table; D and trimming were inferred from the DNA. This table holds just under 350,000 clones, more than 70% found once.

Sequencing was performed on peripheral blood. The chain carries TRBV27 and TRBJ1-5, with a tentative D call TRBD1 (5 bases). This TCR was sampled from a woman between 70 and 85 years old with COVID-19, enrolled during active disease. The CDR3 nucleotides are TGTGCCAGCAGCTGGGGCCTCAATCAGCCCCAGCATTTT. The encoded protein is CASSWGLNQPQHF.